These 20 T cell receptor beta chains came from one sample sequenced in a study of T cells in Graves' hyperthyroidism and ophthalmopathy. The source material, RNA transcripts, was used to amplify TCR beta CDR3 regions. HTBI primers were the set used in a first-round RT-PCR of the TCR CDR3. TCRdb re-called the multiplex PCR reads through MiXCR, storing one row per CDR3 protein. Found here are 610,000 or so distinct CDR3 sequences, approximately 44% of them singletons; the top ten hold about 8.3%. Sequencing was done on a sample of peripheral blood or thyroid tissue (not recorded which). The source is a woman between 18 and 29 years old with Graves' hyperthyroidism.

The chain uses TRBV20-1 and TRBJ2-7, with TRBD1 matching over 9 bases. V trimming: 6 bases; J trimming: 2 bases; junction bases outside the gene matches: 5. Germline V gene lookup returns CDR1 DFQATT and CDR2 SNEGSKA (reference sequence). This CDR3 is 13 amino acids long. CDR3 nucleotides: TGCAGTGCAATAGGGACAGGGCCCTACGAGCAGTACTTC. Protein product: CSAIGTGPYEQYF.

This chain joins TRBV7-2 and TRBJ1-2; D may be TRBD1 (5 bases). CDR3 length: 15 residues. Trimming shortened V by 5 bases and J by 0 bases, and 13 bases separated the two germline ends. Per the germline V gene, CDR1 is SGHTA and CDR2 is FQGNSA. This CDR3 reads CASSPGSGPNYGYTF. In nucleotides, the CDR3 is TGTGCCAGCAGCCCAGGGTCGGGCCCTAACTATGGCTACACCTTC.

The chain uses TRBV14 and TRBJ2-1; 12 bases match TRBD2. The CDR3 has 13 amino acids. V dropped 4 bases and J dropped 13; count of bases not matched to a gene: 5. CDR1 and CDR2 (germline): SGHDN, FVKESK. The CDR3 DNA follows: TGTGCCAGCAGCCGAGGGACTAGCGGGCTCCAGTTCTTC. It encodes CASSRGTSGLQFF.

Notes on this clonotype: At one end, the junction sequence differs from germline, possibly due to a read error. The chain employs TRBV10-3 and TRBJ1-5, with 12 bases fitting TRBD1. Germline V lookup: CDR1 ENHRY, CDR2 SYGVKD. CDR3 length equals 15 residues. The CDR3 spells CASSLGTGGHQPQHF. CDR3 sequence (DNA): TGTGCCAGCAGTTTAGGGACAGGGGGCCATCAGCCCCAGCATTTT.

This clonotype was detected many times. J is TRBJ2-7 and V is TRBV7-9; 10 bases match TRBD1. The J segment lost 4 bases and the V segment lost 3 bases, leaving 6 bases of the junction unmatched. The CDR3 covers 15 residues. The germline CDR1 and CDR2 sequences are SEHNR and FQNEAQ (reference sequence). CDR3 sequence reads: CASSLTGGNNYEQYF. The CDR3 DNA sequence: TGTGCCAGCAGCTTGACAGGGGGCAATAATTACGAGCAGTACTTC.

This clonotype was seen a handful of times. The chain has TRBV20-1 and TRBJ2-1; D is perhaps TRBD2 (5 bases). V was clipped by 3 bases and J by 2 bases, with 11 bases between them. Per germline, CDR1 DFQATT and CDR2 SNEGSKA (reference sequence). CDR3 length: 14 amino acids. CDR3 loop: CSARVRRTYNEQFF. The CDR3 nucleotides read TGCAGTGCTAGGGTGCGGAGGACCTACAATGAGCAGTTCTTC.

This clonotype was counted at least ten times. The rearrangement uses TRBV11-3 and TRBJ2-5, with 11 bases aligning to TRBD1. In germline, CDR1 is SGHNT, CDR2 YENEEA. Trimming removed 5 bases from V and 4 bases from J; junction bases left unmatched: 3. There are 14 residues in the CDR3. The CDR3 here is CASSLGTGGETQYF. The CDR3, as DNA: TGTGCCAGCAGCCTCGGGACAGGGGGAGAGACCCAGTACTTC.

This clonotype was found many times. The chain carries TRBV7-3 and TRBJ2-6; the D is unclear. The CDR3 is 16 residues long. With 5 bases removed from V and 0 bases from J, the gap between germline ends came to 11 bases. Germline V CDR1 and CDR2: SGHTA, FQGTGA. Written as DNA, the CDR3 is TGTGCCAGCAGCACAATCGGATCCTCTGGGGCCAACGTCCTGACTTTC. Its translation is CASSTIGSSGANVLTF.

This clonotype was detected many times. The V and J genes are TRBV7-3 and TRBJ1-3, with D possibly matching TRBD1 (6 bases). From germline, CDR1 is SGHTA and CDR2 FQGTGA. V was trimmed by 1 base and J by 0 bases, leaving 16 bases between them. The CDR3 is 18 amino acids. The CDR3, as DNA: TGTGCCAGCAGCTTAAGGGGGCCGCTGTGGCACTCTGGAAACACCATATATTTT. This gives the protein CASSLRGPLWHSGNTIYF.

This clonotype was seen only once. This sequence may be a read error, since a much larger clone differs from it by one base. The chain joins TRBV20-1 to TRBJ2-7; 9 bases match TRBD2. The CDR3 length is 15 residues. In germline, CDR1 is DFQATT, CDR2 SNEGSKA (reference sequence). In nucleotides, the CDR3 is TGCAGTACTAGATCAAGCGGGAGGTCTTCCTACGAGCAGTACTTC. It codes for CSTRSSGRSSYEQYF.

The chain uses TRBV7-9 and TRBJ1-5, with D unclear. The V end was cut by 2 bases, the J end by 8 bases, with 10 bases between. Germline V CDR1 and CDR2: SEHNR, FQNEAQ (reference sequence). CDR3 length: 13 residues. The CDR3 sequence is CASSLMANEPQHF. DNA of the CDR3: TGTGCCAGCAGCTTAATGGCAAATGAGCCCCAGCATTTT.

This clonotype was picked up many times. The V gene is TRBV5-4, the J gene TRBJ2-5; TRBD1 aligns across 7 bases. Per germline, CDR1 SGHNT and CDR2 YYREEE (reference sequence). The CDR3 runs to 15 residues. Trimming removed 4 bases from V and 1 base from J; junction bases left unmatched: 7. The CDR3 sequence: CASSPQGVGQETQYF. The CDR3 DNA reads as TGTGCCAGCAGCCCCCAGGGGGTAGGCCAAGAGACCCAGTACTTC.

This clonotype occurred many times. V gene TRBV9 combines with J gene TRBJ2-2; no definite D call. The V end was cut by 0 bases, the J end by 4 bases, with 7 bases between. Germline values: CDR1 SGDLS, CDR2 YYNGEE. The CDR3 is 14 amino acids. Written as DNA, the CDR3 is TGTGCCAGCAGCGTAGTGGGTTTCACCGGGGAGCTGTTTTTT. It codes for CASSVVGFTGELFF.

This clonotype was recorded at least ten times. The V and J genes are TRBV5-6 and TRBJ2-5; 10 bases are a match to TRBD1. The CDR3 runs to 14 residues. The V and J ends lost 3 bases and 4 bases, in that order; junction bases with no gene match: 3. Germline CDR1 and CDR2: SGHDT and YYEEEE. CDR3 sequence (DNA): TGTGCCAGCAGCTCCGGACAGGGGGTAGAGACCCAGTACTTC. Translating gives CASSSGQGVETQYF. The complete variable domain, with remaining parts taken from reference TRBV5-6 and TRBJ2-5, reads DAGVTQSPTHLIKTRGQQVTLRCSPKSGHDTVSWYQQALGQGPQFIFQYYEEEERQRGNFPDRFSGHQFPNYSSELNVNALLLGDSALYLCASSSGQGVETQYFGPGTRLLVL.

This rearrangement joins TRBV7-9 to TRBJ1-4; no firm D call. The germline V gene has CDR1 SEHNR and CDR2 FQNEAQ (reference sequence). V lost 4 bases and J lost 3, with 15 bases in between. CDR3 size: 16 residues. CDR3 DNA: TGTGCCAGCAGCTCTCTGACTAGCGCGTCTAATGAAAAACTGTTTTTT. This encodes CASSSLTSASNEKLFF.

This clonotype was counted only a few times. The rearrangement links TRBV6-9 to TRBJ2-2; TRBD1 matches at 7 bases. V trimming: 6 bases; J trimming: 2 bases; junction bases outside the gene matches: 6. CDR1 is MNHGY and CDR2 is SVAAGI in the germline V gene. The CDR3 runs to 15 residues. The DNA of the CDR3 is TGTGCCAGCAGGGCAGGGGGAGTTAACACCGGGGAGCTGTTTTTT. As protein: CASRAGGVNTGELFF.

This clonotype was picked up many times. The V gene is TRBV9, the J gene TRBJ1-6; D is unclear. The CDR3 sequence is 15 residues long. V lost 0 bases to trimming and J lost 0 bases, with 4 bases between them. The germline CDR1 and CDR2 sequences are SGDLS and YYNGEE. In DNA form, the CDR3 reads TGTGCCAGCAGCGTAGACAGCTCCTATAATTCACCCCTCCACTTT. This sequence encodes CASSVDSSYNSPLHF.

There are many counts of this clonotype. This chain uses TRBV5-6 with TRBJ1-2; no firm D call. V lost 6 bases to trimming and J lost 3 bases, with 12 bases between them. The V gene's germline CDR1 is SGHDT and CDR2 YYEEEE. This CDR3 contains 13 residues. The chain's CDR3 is CASNGFPDYGYTF. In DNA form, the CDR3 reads TGTGCCAGCAATGGGTTCCCTGACTATGGCTACACCTTC.

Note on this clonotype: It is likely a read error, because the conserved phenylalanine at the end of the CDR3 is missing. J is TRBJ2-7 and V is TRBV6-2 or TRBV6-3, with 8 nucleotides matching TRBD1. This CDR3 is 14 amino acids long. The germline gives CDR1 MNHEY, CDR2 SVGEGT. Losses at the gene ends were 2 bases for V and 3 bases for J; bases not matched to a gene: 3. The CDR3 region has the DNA TGTGCCAGCAGTTACGCCACAGGGGGCTACGAGCAGTACCTC. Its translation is CASSYATGGYEQYL.

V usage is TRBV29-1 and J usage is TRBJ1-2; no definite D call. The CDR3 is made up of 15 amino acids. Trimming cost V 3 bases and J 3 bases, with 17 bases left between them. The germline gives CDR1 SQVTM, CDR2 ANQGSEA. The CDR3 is CSVDIPPWTDYGYTF. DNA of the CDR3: TGCAGCGTTGACATCCCCCCGTGGACCGACTATGGCTACACCTTC.